The 29 T cell receptor beta chains listed next were all sequenced from one sample in a study of CD8 T cells in Susac syndrome. With random hexamers, reverse transcription was performed on roughly 0.45 to 1 ug of RNA. Via MiXCR, TCRdb re-called the immunoSEQ multiplex PCR reads, giving one row per CDR3 protein. The table lists about 22,000 distinct CDR3 sequences, approximately 93% of them singletons. The sample taken for sequencing was CD8+ T cells from PBMCs. Receptors were obtained from a human donor in good health.

The rearrangement uses TRBV7-9 and TRBJ2-7, with unresolved D. Trimming pared 5 bases from V and 0 bases from J, leaving 11 bases between. The CDR3 loop spans 14 amino acids. Germline CDR1 SEHNR, CDR2 FQNEAQ (reference sequence). CDR3 sequence: CASSGTPSSYEQYF. The CDR3 DNA follows: TGTGCCAGCAGCGGAACGCCGAGCTCCTACGAGCAGTACTTC.

This sequence joins TRBV20-1 and TRBJ1-1, with D uncertain. V was pared by 1 base and J by 1 base, with 7 bases between. The CDR3 runs to 13 residues. Germline lookup yields CDR1 DFQATT and CDR2 SNEGSKA (reference sequence). DNA of the CDR3: TGCAGTGCTAGAGGCCTGGGGAACACTGAAGCTTTCTTT. Translation: CSARGLGNTEAFF.

This clonotype was observed once. V usage is TRBV12-3 or TRBV12-4 and J usage is TRBJ2-7; D is perhaps TRBD1 (6 bases). The CDR3 length is 14 residues. Trimming took off 1 base at V and 2 bases at J, with 9 bases between the two ends. The CDR3 reads CASSLENRAYEQYF. In nucleotides, the CDR3 is TGTGCCAGCAGTTTAGAGAACAGGGCCTACGAGCAGTACTTC.

The V call is TRBV13, the J call TRBJ2-3, with 12 bases lining up with TRBD2. Germline V gene lookup returns CDR1 PRHDT and CDR2 FYEKMQ (reference sequence). The CDR3 sequence is 16 residues long. The ends lost 3 bases at V and 5 bases at J; junction bases unmatched: 6. The CDR3 DNA reads as TGTGCCAGCAGCTTTCGACTAGCGGGGGTACAAGATACGCAGTATTTT. Its translation: CASSFRLAGVQDTQYF.

The chain carries TRBV7-9 and TRBJ2-1; D gene unclear. Looked up from germline, CDR1 is SEHNR and CDR2 is FQNEAQ (reference sequence). V was shortened by 1 base and J by 0 bases, with 7 bases between the two germline ends. The length of the CDR3 is 15 residues. The CDR3 bases are TGTGCCAGCAGCTTAGGTAGCACCTCCTACAATGAGCAGTTCTTC. Its translation is CASSLGSTSYNEQFF.

The rearrangement links TRBV14 to TRBJ2-5, with D unclear. Trimming removed 0 bases from V and 5 bases from J, with 10 bases in between. The CDR3 runs 14 residues. Germline-derived CDR1 and CDR2 are SGHDN and FVKESK. CDR3 amino acids: CASSQDLVRETQYF. The CDR3 DNA reads TGTGCCAGCAGCCAAGATCTGGTGAGGGAGACCCAGTACTTC.

The chain is built from TRBV6-5 and TRBJ2-3, with D maybe TRBD2 (6 bases). This CDR3 is built from 15 residues. With 6 bases removed from V and 2 bases from J, the gap between germline ends came to 15 bases. From germline, CDR1 is MNHEY and CDR2 SVGAGI. The CDR3 protein is CASRALGTYTDTQYF. The CDR3 nucleotides read TGTGCCAGCAGAGCACTAGGGACTTACACAGATACGCAGTATTTT.

The chain links TRBV6-2 or TRBV6-3 to TRBJ2-1, with a possible D match to TRBD2 (7 bases). Germline CDR1 is MNHEY and CDR2 is SVGEGT. The ends were cut back, 3 bases at V and 8 bases at J, with 14 bases in the middle. The CDR3 covers 14 residues. Here the CDR3 DNA reads TGTGCCAGCAGTTATGGGGGGGGGCCAGATGAGCAGTTCTTC. Translated: CASSYGGGPDEQFF.

The V and J genes are TRBV20-1 and TRBJ2-1; D call uncertain. The CDR3 has 15 amino acids. Trimming shortened V by 2 bases and J by 0 bases, and 11 bases separated the two germline ends. The germline V gene has CDR1 DFQATT and CDR2 SNEGSKA (reference sequence). CDR3 coding DNA: TGCAGTGCTAGAACATACCTGAGCTCCTACAATGAGCAGTTCTTC. Its protein product is CSARTYLSSYNEQFF.

In this sample, this clonotype turned up once. V is TRBV5-6 and J is TRBJ2-2; the D is unclear. Trimming shortened V by 3 bases and J by 0 bases, and 6 bases separated the two germline ends. The CDR3 has 14 residues. Per germline, CDR1 SGHDT and CDR2 YYEEEE. The CDR3 DNA follows: TGTGCCAGCAGCTCGGGCCCGAACACCGGGGAGCTGTTTTTT. Translated, it gives CASSSGPNTGELFF.

The chain uses TRBV7-9 and TRBJ1-2; TRBD1 agrees at 8 bases. This CDR3 has 14 residues. Per germline, CDR1 SEHNR and CDR2 FQNEAQ (reference sequence). DNA for the CDR3: TGTGCTGTACACAGGGGGGGACAACCCCTGGGCTACACCTTC. It codes for CAVHRGGQPLGYTF.

The chain joins TRBV29-1 to TRBJ1-2; D remains unclear. Germline lookup yields CDR1 SQVTM and CDR2 ANQGSEA. V was cut by 1 base and J by 5 bases, with 8 bases left in between. CDR3 size: 12 residues. CDR3 coding DNA: TGCAGCGTTGAAGTCCAGCGTTATGGCTACACCTTC. It specifies CSVEVQRYGYTF. Filled out from reference TRBV29-1 and TRBJ1-2, the complete variable domain reads SAVISQKPSRDICQRGTSLTIQCQVDSQVTMMFWYRQQPGQSLTLIATANQGSEATYESGFVIDKFPISRPNLTFSTLTVSNMSPEDSSIYLCSVEVQRYGYTFGSGTRLTVV.

This clonotype was seen more than once but under ten times. The CDR3 DNA reads TGTGCCAGCAGTTACTCGCCGCCTAAACCGCAGGTTGCCCACCTAGCAACAGATACGCAGTATTTT. This codes for CASSYSPPKPQVAHLATDTQYF. The rearrangement joins TRBV6-2 or TRBV6-3 to TRBJ2-3; perhaps TRBD2 as D (5 bases). Trimming cost V 0 bases and J 3 bases, with 31 bases left between them. The CDR3 is 22 residues long. Germline V gene lookup returns CDR1 MNHEY and CDR2 SVGEGT.

The chain couples TRBV7-8 to TRBJ2-7; D may be TRBD1 (6 bases). V was trimmed by 1 base and J by 3 bases, leaving 10 bases between them. CDR3 length: 14 amino acids. Germline assignment: CDR1 SGHVS and CDR2 FQNEAQ. CDR3 sequence: CASSLVVQGYEQYF. CDR3 DNA sequence: TGTGCCAGCAGCTTAGTCGTACAGGGCTACGAGCAGTACTTC.

The chain has TRBV10-3 and TRBJ2-3; D perhaps matches TRBD2 (5 bases). Trimming removed 4 bases at V and 0 bases at J, with 5 bases between. Germline V gene data show CDR1 as ENHRY and CDR2 as SYGVKD. The CDR3 is 13 residues long. Here the CDR3 DNA reads TGTGCCATCAGTGGGGAGAGCACAGATACGCAGTATTTT. Translated, it gives CAISGESTDTQYF.

The chain is built from TRBV12-3 or TRBV12-4 and TRBJ2-5, with TRBD1 identical over 8 bases. Trimming took 5 bases from V and 1 from J; bases not matched to a gene: 9. The CDR3 has 16 residues. CDR3 nucleotide sequence: TGTGCCAGCAGTCCTGGGACAGGAGGGGTCCAAGAGACCCAGTACTTC. This gives the protein CASSPGTGGVQETQYF.

In nucleotides, the CDR3 is TGTGCCAGCAGCTTAGCGGGACCACCGGGTGCAGATACGCAGTATTTT. It codes for CASSLAGPPGADTQYF. V gene TRBV7-9 combines with J gene TRBJ2-3; possibly TRBD1 or TRBD2 for D (5 bases each). This CDR3 has 16 residues. Trimming removed 0 bases at V and 4 bases at J, with 14 bases between. Germline CDR1 reads SEHNR; CDR2 reads FQNEAQ (reference sequence).

V is TRBV12-3 or TRBV12-4 and J is TRBJ2-7; 9 bases align to TRBD1. The ends lost 2 bases at V and 0 bases at J; junction bases unmatched: 8. This CDR3 has 17 amino acids. DNA of the CDR3: TGTGCCAGCAGTTTAACCCGGGACAGGGTCACCTCCTACGAGCAGTACTTC. Translated: CASSLTRDRVTSYEQYF.

The chain has TRBV5-1 and TRBJ1-5, with D possibly being TRBD1 (6 bases). The CDR3 is made up of 15 amino acids. V was pared by 0 bases and J by 1 base, with 8 bases between. In germline, CDR1 is SGHRS, CDR2 YFSETQ. The DNA for the CDR3 is TGCGCCAGCAGCTTGGCAGGGGAGAGCAATCAGCCCCAGCATTTT. Its protein product is CASSLAGESNQPQHF.

CDR3 amino acids: CASSQEGLAGSGDTQYF. The CDR3 nucleotides are TGTGCCAGCAGCCAAGAAGGACTAGCGGGGTCCGGGGATACGCAGTATTTT. This rearrangement joins TRBV3-1 to TRBJ2-3, with 12 bases lining up with TRBD2. V shed 0 bases, J shed 6 bases, and the junction held 7 bases outside the gene matches. Germline CDR1 LGHDT, CDR2 YNNKEL (reference sequence). This CDR3 is built from 17 residues.

This chain uses TRBV7-8 with TRBJ1-1; D unclear. CDR1 and CDR2 from the germline V gene are SGHVS and FQNEAQ. Between the trimmed V and J ends, which lost 7 bases and 0 bases, there was a span of 12 bases. The CDR3 extends over 14 amino acids. For the CDR3, the DNA is TGTGCCAGCACCGAGGGCCCCATGAACACTGAAGCTTTCTTT. Encoded protein: CASTEGPMNTEAFF.

This clonotype has a single count. V and J are TRBV11-2 and TRBJ1-6, with D possibly matching TRBD1 (6 bases). CDR1 is SGHAT, CDR2 FQNNGV, per germline. The CDR3 loop spans 17 amino acids. V lost 5 bases to trimming and J lost 9 bases, with 23 bases between them. The CDR3 loop is CASSLLNDGGLSSPLHF. In nucleotides, the CDR3 is TGTGCCAGCAGCCTCCTAAATGATGGGGGGCTTAGTTCACCCCTCCACTTT. The variable domain in full, with the rest retrieved from reference TRBV11-2 and TRBJ1-6, is EAGVAQSPRYKIIEKRQSVAFWCNPISGHATLYWYQQILGQGPKLLIQFQNNGVVDDSQLPKDRFSAERLKGVDSTLKIQPAKLEDSAVYLCASSLLNDGGLSSPLHFGNGTRLTVT.

The chain links TRBV12-3 or TRBV12-4 to TRBJ2-1, with 8 bases identical to TRBD2. V gave up 3 bases and J gave up 6 bases; unmatched junction bases: 7. The CDR3 is 15 amino acids. The CDR3 region has the DNA TGTGCCAGCAGTTTTGGGCGGGGGGCTATCAATGAGCAGTTCTTC. It encodes CASSFGRGAINEQFF.

The chain links TRBV6-2 or TRBV6-3 to TRBJ2-3, with unresolved D. The V gene's germline CDR1 is MNHEY and CDR2 SVGEGT. V lost 0 bases to trimming and J lost 0 bases, with 7 bases between them. The CDR3 totals 15 residues. The CDR3 sequence: CASSYSALSTDTQYF. Here the CDR3 DNA reads TGTGCCAGCAGTTACTCTGCCCTTAGCACAGATACGCAGTATTTT.

The chain joins TRBV2 to TRBJ2-1; 14 bases fit TRBD2. CDR1 is SNHLY, CDR2 FYNNEI, per germline. CDR3 length: 20 residues. J gave up 0 bases and V 2 bases, and 9 bases lay outside the gene matches. The CDR3 is CASSEFRLAGGQSSYNEQFF. The CDR3 DNA sequence: TGTGCCAGCAGTGAATTCCGACTAGCGGGGGGGCAGAGCTCCTACAATGAGCAGTTCTTC.

The rearrangement uses TRBV29-1 and TRBJ1-1; the D gene is possibly TRBD1 (5 bases). The germline CDR1 and CDR2 sequences are SQVTM and ANQGSEA. The CDR3 runs 13 residues. The V end lost 2 bases, the J end lost 1 base, and 8 bases lay between the germline ends. The CDR3 protein is CSVEKGTNTEAFF. The CDR3 DNA sequence: TGCAGCGTTGAAAAGGGGACGAACACTGAAGCTTTCTTT.

The chain carries TRBV11-2 and TRBJ1-6; no clear D. The V gene's germline CDR1 is SGHAT and CDR2 FQNNGV. This CDR3 spans 11 amino acids. V gave up 4 bases and J gave up 5 bases, with 0 bases separating them. The CDR3 is CASSYNSPLHF. In nucleotides, the CDR3 is TGTGCCAGCAGCTATAATTCACCCCTCCACTTT.

This sequence joins TRBV9 and TRBJ1-1; D is undetermined. Trimming shortened V by 0 bases and J by 2 bases, and 14 bases separated the two germline ends. CDR1 and CDR2 from the germline V gene are SGDLS and YYNGEE. CDR3 length: 16 residues. The CDR3 DNA sequence: TGTGCCAGCAGCGTAGTGCCCAACGGCAGAAACACTGAAGCTTTCTTT. Translating it yields CASSVVPNGRNTEAFF.

The chain links TRBV20-1 to TRBJ1-1; no reliable D call. Trimming removed 2 bases from V and 2 bases from J, with 6 bases in between. In germline, CDR1 is DFQATT, CDR2 SNEGSKA (reference sequence). This CDR3 comprises 12 residues. CDR3 region: CSARPANTEAFF. CDR3 sequence (DNA): TGCAGTGCTAGACCAGCAAACACTGAAGCTTTCTTT.